The 23 T cell receptor beta chains listed next were all sequenced from one sample in a study of blood T cell repertoires in COVID-19. The protocol was immunoSEQ multiplex PCR, while the TCRdb copy is restricted to in-frame clones and leaves out a portion. The table lists approximately 110,000 clones, 75% to 90% of them singletons. Sequencing was done on a sample of peripheral blood. Receptors originate from a human donor in a cohort sampled during active COVID-19.

The gene calls are TRBV14 and TRBJ1-2; no definite D call. Germline loops: CDR1 SGHDN, CDR2 FVKESK. The V end lost 1 base, the J end lost 2 bases, and 8 bases lay between the germline ends. This CDR3 spans 14 amino acids. The CDR3 reads CASSQGNWNYGYTF. The CDR3 DNA sequence: TGTGCCAGCAGCCAAGGTAACTGGAACTATGGCTACACCTTC. Full variable domain (remainder filled in from reference TRBV14 and TRBJ1-2): EAGVTQFPSHSVIEKGQTVTLRCDPISGHDNLYWYRRVMGKEIKFLLHFVKESKQDESGMPNNRFLAERTGGTYSTLKVQPAELEDSGVYFCASSQGNWNYGYTFGSGTRLTVV.

The chain has TRBV6-2 or TRBV6-3 and TRBJ2-1; TRBD1 agrees at 9 bases. With V trimmed by 5 bases and J by 5 bases, 7 bases remained unmatched. CDR1 and CDR2 from the germline V gene are MNHEY and SVGEGT. The CDR3 spans 15 residues. The CDR3 nucleotides are TGTGCCAGCAGTAGGGACAGGGTGGGGCACAATGAGCAGTTCTTC. Protein: CASSRDRVGHNEQFF.

The chain is built from TRBV4-3 and TRBJ1-2, with 8 positions matching TRBD1. The V segment lost 4 bases and the J segment 4 bases; nucleotides outside the gene matches: 11. The V gene's germline CDR1 is LGHNA and CDR2 YSLEER. This CDR3 spans 16 amino acids. CDR3 in DNA: TGCGCCAGCAGCCCGGGGACAGGCACCTGGGTCTATGGCTACACCTTC. Amino acids: CASSPGTGTWVYGYTF.

The chain couples TRBV24-1 to TRBJ2-7, with D possibly TRBD2 on 5 matching bases. This CDR3 has 15 amino acids. CDR1 is KGHDR, CDR2 SFDVKD, per germline. V lost 3 bases and J lost 4, with 15 bases in between. CDR3 loop: CATSDNEGWPYEQYF. In nucleotides, the CDR3 is TGTGCCACCAGTGATAACGAGGGATGGCCTTACGAGCAGTACTTC.

The chain joins TRBV25-1 to TRBJ1-3, with TRBD1 as a possible D gene (6 bases). The V end lost 6 bases, the J end lost 2 bases, and 14 bases lay between the germline ends. The CDR3 sequence is 15 residues long. Germline V CDR1 and CDR2: MGHDK, SYGVNS. The CDR3 DNA reads as TGTGCCAGCAGCCTCCCAGGGGATCCTGGAAACACCATATATTTT. Protein: CASSLPGDPGNTIYF.

The gene calls are TRBV2 and TRBJ2-5, with a possible D match to TRBD1 (6 bases). Germline CDR1 reads SNHLY; CDR2 reads FYNNEI. The CDR3 is 12 residues long. V lost 7 bases to trimming and J lost 0 bases, with 6 bases between them. The CDR3 region has the DNA TGTGCCAGCAAGGGGGACCAAGAGACCCAGTACTTC. Encoded protein: CASKGDQETQYF.

The chain couples TRBV5-4 to TRBJ2-5; no clear D gene. This CDR3 is 12 amino acids long. Germline loops: CDR1 SGHNT, CDR2 YYREEE (reference sequence). Trimming pared 0 bases from V and 4 bases from J, leaving 4 bases between. The CDR3 DNA sequence: TGTGCCAGCAGCTTGGCCCGAGAGACCCAGTACTTC. Its protein is CASSLARETQYF.

The J gene is TRBJ1-3, the V gene TRBV15; D gene uncertain. CDR1 and CDR2 (germline): LNHNV, YYDKDF (reference sequence). The length of the CDR3 is 15 residues. The ends were cut back, 1 base at V and 2 bases at J, with 9 bases in the middle. The CDR3 spells CATSRGAGTGNTIYF. CDR3 bases: TGTGCCACCAGCAGAGGTGCGGGGACTGGAAACACCATATATTTT.

The V and J genes are TRBV29-1 and TRBJ2-1; 7 positions match TRBD2. Germline CDR1 SQVTM, CDR2 ANQGSEA. J gave up 10 bases and V 4 bases, and 7 bases lay outside the gene matches. The CDR3 contains 12 residues. The CDR3 loop reads CSVAREGGEQFF. DNA for the CDR3: TGCAGCGTTGCTAGGGAGGGTGGGGAGCAGTTCTTC.

The rearrangement joins TRBV7-3 to TRBJ2-1, with 14 bases aligning to TRBD2. CDR3 size: 17 residues. CDR1 and CDR2 (germline): SGHTA, FQGTGA. The junction had 9 bases not matched to a gene; V was cut back by 5 bases and J by 6 bases. The CDR3 DNA reads TGTGCCAGCAGCCGAGGCGGGACTAGCGGGGGTCCCAATGAGCAGTTCTTC. Amino acids: CASSRGGTSGGPNEQFF.

This sequence joins TRBV3-1 (or the pseudogene TRBV3-2) and TRBJ1-3, with a possible D match to TRBD1 (5 bases). This CDR3 spans 15 amino acids. The V gene lost 1 base and the J gene lost 3 bases, with 10 bases spanning the gap. The germline gives CDR1 LGHDT, CDR2 YNNKEL (reference sequence). CDR3 bases: TGTGCCAGCAGCCAAGTGTTGGGGCTTGGAAACACCATATATTTT. Translated, it gives CASSQVLGLGNTIYF.

The V call is TRBV7-2, the J call TRBJ2-1; TRBD2 matches at 9 bases. The germline V gene has CDR1 SGHTA and CDR2 FQGNSA. V lost 2 bases, J lost 6 bases, and 11 bases stayed unmatched. This CDR3 contains 17 residues. The CDR3 sequence: CASSLTPGTSFSNEQFF. The CDR3 DNA sequence: TGTGCCAGCAGCTTAACCCCCGGGACTAGCTTCAGCAATGAGCAGTTCTTC.

In this sample, this clone turned up once. The V call is TRBV28, the J call TRBJ1-2, with D perhaps matching TRBD1 (5 bases). CDR1 and CDR2 (germline): MDHEN, SYDVKM. The CDR3 is 13 residues long. The V end was cut by 8 bases, the J end by 8 bases, with 18 bases between. CDR3 DNA: TGTGCCAGCGTCCGAGGGCAGGGAGGCGGCTACACCTTC. Translation: CASVRGQGGGYTF.

This chain connects TRBV2 to TRBJ1-6; TRBD1 aligns across 9 bases. This CDR3 comprises 16 residues. Per the germline V gene, CDR1 is SNHLY and CDR2 is FYNNEI. The J segment lost 8 bases and the V segment lost 6 bases, leaving 11 bases of the junction unmatched. CDR3 coding DNA: TGTGCCAGCAGCCCGGGACAGGGCCTGTTGTATTCACCCCTCCACTTT. This translates into CASSPGQGLLYSPLHF.

This chain joins TRBV5-1 and TRBJ2-5, with TRBD2 identical over 7 bases. This CDR3 has 15 amino acids. CDR1 and CDR2 from the germline V gene are SGHRS and YFSETQ. V was clipped by 2 bases and J by 2 bases; unmatched bases: 6. The CDR3 coding sequence is TGCGCCAGCAGCTTCGTGGGACTATCTCAAGAGACCCAGTACTTC. Translation gives CASSFVGLSQETQYF.

This clone has only one observation. The chain combines TRBV7-9 with TRBJ1-1; D call uncertain. Germline CDR1 SEHNR, CDR2 FQNEAQ (reference sequence). Trimming shortened V by 5 bases and J by 12 bases, and 22 bases separated the two germline ends. The CDR3 contains 14 residues. The CDR3 DNA reads TGTGCCAGCAGCAAAGCGGAGGTAGGGAAGTGGACTTTCTTT. It specifies CASSKAEVGKWTFF.

The chain combines TRBV6-5 with TRBJ1-6; TRBD1 matches at 7 bases. This CDR3 is 14 amino acids long. V lost 2 bases to trimming and J lost 9 bases; unmatched junction nucleotides: 4. Germline lookup yields CDR1 MNHEY and CDR2 SVGAGI. The CDR3 spells CASSYNRGGSPLHF. CDR3 coding DNA: TGTGCCAGCAGTTACAACAGGGGCGGTTCACCCCTCCACTTT.

The rearrangement uses TRBV7-2 and TRBJ2-1; D is perhaps TRBD2 (5 bases). The V end lost 4 bases, the J end lost 8 bases, and 27 bases lay between the germline ends. The germline gives CDR1 SGHTA, CDR2 FQGNSA. The CDR3 has 18 amino acids. The CDR3 DNA is TGTGCCAGCAGCTCCCCTAGAGGACCGTCTAGATCCGGGGATGAGCAGTTCTTC. Protein sequence: CASSSPRGPSRSGDEQFF.

The V and J genes are TRBV5-4 and TRBJ2-1, with 7 bases aligning to TRBD1. V lost 0 bases, J lost 5 bases, and 8 bases stayed unmatched. The V gene's germline CDR1 is SGHNT and CDR2 YYREEE (reference sequence). The CDR3 has 16 amino acids. The CDR3 DNA reads as TGTGCCAGCAGCTTGGCCTACATGGACAGGAACAATGAGCAGTTCTTC. This gives the protein CASSLAYMDRNNEQFF.

V and J are TRBV7-3 and TRBJ1-1; no clear D. Germline values: CDR1 SGHTA, CDR2 FQGTGA. The CDR3 has 13 residues. Trimming removed 5 bases at V and 3 bases at J, with 10 bases between. CDR3 sequence (DNA): TGTGCCAGCAGCGTCCAACAATACACTGAAGCTTTCTTT. Amino acid sequence: CASSVQQYTEAFF.

The CDR3 sequence: CASSNIYEQYF. The DNA for the CDR3 is TGCGCCAGCAGCAACATTTACGAGCAGTACTTC. The chain joins TRBV5-1 to TRBJ2-7; D is undetermined. The germline CDR1 and CDR2 sequences are SGHRS and YFSETQ. This CDR3 contains 11 residues. V was cut by 4 bases and J by 4 bases, with 6 bases left in between.

This chain joins TRBV28 and TRBJ1-3, with D tentatively TRBD1 (5 bases). CDR1 and CDR2 from the germline V gene are MDHEN and SYDVKM. Trimming pared 3 bases from V and 2 bases from J, leaving 14 bases between. This CDR3 comprises 16 residues. This chain's CDR3 is CASSFLSGDAGNTIYF. The CDR3 DNA reads TGTGCCAGCAGTTTTCTTTCGGGGGATGCTGGAAACACCATATATTTT.

The chain has TRBV6-6 and TRBJ2-7; the D gene is possibly TRBD2 (7 bases). V gave up 6 bases and J gave up 3 bases, with 21 bases separating them. CDR3 length equals 16 residues. The germline gives CDR1 MNHNY, CDR2 SVGAGI (reference sequence). The CDR3 protein is CASSPRASGGSYEQYF. CDR3 DNA: TGTGCCAGCAGCCCCCGGGCCTCGGGGGGCAGCTACGAGCAGTACTTC.